The clone carrying this T cell receptor (beta chain) was counted a few times. What it binds is not known. Compared with germline, one end of the junction differs, possibly owing to a read error. The data stem from a study of neurological immune-mediated disorders. General study findings and limits: A possible signature appeared as one related-CDR3 cluster, in which phylogenetic grouping placed the repertoires of 18 of 34 multiple sclerosis patients. TCR-beta repertoires seemed private in all groups, with no expanded CDR3 amino acid sequences shared.

The CDR3 is 15 residues long. The V gene's germline CDR1 is SGHRS and CDR2 YFSETQ. The making of cDNA relied on 5'RACE with 10-nucleotide random UMIs. From the 5' RACE reads, TCRdb called clonotypes with MiXCR, one entry per CDR3 protein. The sample yields tens of thousands of distinct CDR3 sequences, 5.2% seen once. The TCR comes from a man aged 18 to 35 with multiple sclerosis. The chain carries TRBV5-1 and TRBJ1-6; 8 bases agree with TRBD1. Sequences were obtained from PBMCs. As DNA, the CDR3 is TGCGCCAGCAGCAACGGACAGGGTACACATTCACCCCTCAACTTT. This gives the protein CASSNGQGTHSPLNF.